This TCR beta chain came from a study of CD8+ T cells in alopecia areata. Study details: At a dose of 5 to 10 mg twice daily, oral tofacitinib was given to treated patients. The authors scored treated patients' severity by affected scalp percentage. Study-level findings and limits: Lesional scalp, notably in alopecia totalis/universalis, had clonality above that of normal scalp.

CDR3 length: 15 amino acids. Trimming took off 4 bases at V and 0 bases at J, with 13 bases between the two ends. From germline, CDR1 is SGHNT and CDR2 YYREEE (reference sequence). The treatment: oral pan-JAK inhibitor, 5-10 mg twice daily. Both peripheral blood and punch biopsies of lesional scalp skin were obtained from patients who had alopecia areata. As the sequencing template, cDNA was produced by extracting RNA and reverse transcribing it. The table came from immunoSEQ multiplex PCR; TCRdb's copy has only in-frame clones and leaves some out. In the table there are 150,000 to 200,000 clones, roughly 65% of which are singletons. About this clone: Its target is not known.

Sequences were derived from CD4+ T cells sorted from blood, sampled at week 4, from a patient treated with tofacitinib. The sequence came from a human donor with alopecia areata. The chain employs TRBV5-4 and TRBJ1-1; D is unclear. The CDR3 loop is CASSPRGDLNTEAFF. Here the CDR3 DNA reads TGTGCCAGCAGCCCGCGAGGAGATTTGAACACTGAAGCTTTCTTT.